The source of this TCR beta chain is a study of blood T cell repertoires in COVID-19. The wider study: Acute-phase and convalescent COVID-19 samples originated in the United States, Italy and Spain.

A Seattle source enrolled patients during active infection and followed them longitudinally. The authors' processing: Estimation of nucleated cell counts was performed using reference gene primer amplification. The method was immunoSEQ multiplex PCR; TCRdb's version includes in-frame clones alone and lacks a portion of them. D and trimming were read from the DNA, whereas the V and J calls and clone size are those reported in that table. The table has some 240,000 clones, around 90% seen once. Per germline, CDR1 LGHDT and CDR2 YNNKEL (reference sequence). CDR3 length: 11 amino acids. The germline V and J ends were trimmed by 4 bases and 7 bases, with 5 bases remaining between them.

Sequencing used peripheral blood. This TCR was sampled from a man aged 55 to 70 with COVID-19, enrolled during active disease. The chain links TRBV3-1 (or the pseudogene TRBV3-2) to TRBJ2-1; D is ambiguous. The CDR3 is CASSRANEQFF. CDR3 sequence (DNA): TGTGCCAGCAGCCGGGCGAATGAGCAGTTCTTC.